This entry lists 9 T cell receptor beta chains sequenced from one sample in a study of PD-1 blockade in classical Hodgkin lymphoma. Time point here: cycle 4 day 1 (C4D1), after less than 7 weeks of nivolumab. Each patient experienced a relapse that followed autologous stem cell transplantation, and brentuximab vedotin exposure varied. Using immunoSEQ multiplex PCR, the repertoire was profiled, and TCRdb retains in-frame clones only, with some absent. The sample lists roughly 60,000 clones, around 90% occurring once. The sample in question was peripheral blood mononuclear cells (PBMCs), obtained before the fourth cycle of nivolumab. These receptors were collected from a human donor with classical Hodgkin lymphoma.

The CDR3 DNA is TGTGCCAGCAGTTCCCCCCGGGGGAGTCAGTACTTC. It translates to CASSSPRGSQYF. The chain employs TRBV28 and TRBJ2-5, with a possible D match to TRBD2 (6 bases). The length of the CDR3 is 12 residues. Germline V CDR1 and CDR2: MDHEN, SYDVKM. V was shortened by 4 bases and J by 11 bases, with 14 bases between the two germline ends.

The rearrangement links TRBV29-1 to TRBJ2-7; 15 positions match TRBD2. V gave up 6 bases and J gave up 1 base; unmatched junction bases: 7. The germline V gene encodes CDR1 SQVTM and CDR2 ANQGSEA. This CDR3 has 16 amino acids. The CDR3 nucleotides read TGCAGCGTGATCGGGACTAGCGGGAGGCGATCCTACGAGCAGTACTTC. It yields the protein CSVIGTSGRRSYEQYF.

In its sample, this clone was seen a few times. The chain has TRBV29-1 and TRBJ2-5; a possible D gene is TRBD2 (5 bases). V lost 0 bases and J 4 bases, leaving 12 bases between the germline ends. Germline assignment: CDR1 SQVTM and CDR2 ANQGSEA. This CDR3 region has 14 residues. The CDR3 DNA reads TGCAGCGTTGAAGAGTTCCGGGATGGAGAGACCCAGTACTTC. Protein sequence: CSVEEFRDGETQYF. Using reference TRBV29-1 and TRBJ2-5 for the parts outside the CDR3, the full variable domain is SAVISQKPSRDICQRGTSLTIQCQVDSQVTMMFWYRQQPGQSLTLIATANQGSEATYESGFVIDKFPISRPNLTFSTLTVSNMSPEDSSIYLCSVEEFRDGETQYFGPGTRLLVL.

The chain combines TRBV4-1 with TRBJ2-7, with TRBD2 identical over 8 bases. CDR3 size: 19 residues. V lost 0 bases, J lost 4 bases, and 17 bases stayed unmatched. Germline V gene lookup returns CDR1 MGHRA and CDR2 YSYEKL. The CDR3 here is CASSQEAAGDRGGIYEQYF. DNA for the CDR3: TGCGCCAGCAGCCAAGAAGCCGCGGGTGATCGGGGGGGCATTTACGAGCAGTACTTC.

The chain is built from TRBV10-1 and TRBJ2-3, with D possibly matching TRBD1 (5 bases). Trimming pared 3 bases from V and 4 bases from J, leaving 17 bases between. The CDR3 has 16 residues. The germline V gene encodes CDR1 WNHNN and CDR2 SYGVQD (reference sequence). Here the CDR3 DNA reads TGCGCCAGCAGTGAAGATTCTTCAATGGGGCCAGATACGCAGTATTTT. This sequence encodes CASSEDSSMGPDTQYF.

The chain links TRBV5-1 to TRBJ2-5, with 7 bases identical to TRBD2. Germline V gene sequence: CDR1 SGHRS, CDR2 YFSETQ. V lost 5 bases, J lost 4 bases, and 8 bases stayed unmatched. This CDR3 has 14 amino acids. The CDR3 reads CASRGVAGGETQYF. The CDR3 DNA reads as TGCGCCAGCAGAGGAGTAGCGGGTGGAGAGACCCAGTACTTC.

This chain connects TRBV2 to TRBJ1-5; perhaps TRBD1 as D (6 bases). V lost 7 bases and J lost 3, with 19 bases in between. Germline loops: CDR1 SNHLY, CDR2 FYNNEI. CDR3 length: 16 residues. The CDR3, as DNA: TGTGCCAGCACCCCTGCGGGGGCCCCTCCCAATCAGCCCCAGCATTTT. This encodes CASTPAGAPPNQPQHF.

CDR3 bases: TGTGCCAGCAGCACGACTAGCGGGACCTACAATGAGCAGTTCTTC. It translates to CASSTTSGTYNEQFF. The chain recombines TRBV9 with TRBJ2-1, with 11 bases that match TRBD2. Germline-derived CDR1 and CDR2 are SGDLS and YYNGEE. Losses at the gene ends were 4 bases for V and 2 bases for J; bases not matched to a gene: 2. This CDR3 has 15 amino acids.

This clone was observed once. V and J are TRBV4-1 and TRBJ1-2, with D tentatively TRBD1 (6 bases). The germline V and J ends were trimmed by 3 bases and 8 bases, with 13 bases remaining between them. From germline, CDR1 is MGHRA and CDR2 YSYEKL. The length of the CDR3 is 13 residues. The CDR3 loop is CASSQSGGLGYTF. Written as DNA, the CDR3 is TGCGCCAGCAGCCAGTCGGGGGGGCTCGGCTACACCTTC.